These 20 T cell receptor beta chains were all obtained from the same sample, sequenced in a study of shared clonotypes between healthy human individuals. Libraries were prepared by immunoSEQ multiplex PCR; TCRdb keeps only in-frame clonotypes and omits some of them. Of about 490,000 clones in the sample, 65% to 80% were seen once. The material sequenced was PBMCs. The receptors were sampled from a woman aged 40-49 years in good health. Some clones in this sample may be carry-over from other donors' samples.

V gene TRBV6-5 combines with J gene TRBJ2-1, with 9 bases lining up with TRBD2. V dropped 11 bases and J dropped 6; count of bases not matched to a gene: 11. This CDR3 has 14 amino acids. Germline values: CDR1 MNHEY, CDR2 SVGAGI. Here the CDR3 reads CASSSGSPFNEQFF. In nucleotides, the CDR3 is TGTGCCTCCAGTAGCGGGAGCCCTTTCAATGAGCAGTTCTTC.

The chain couples TRBV19 to TRBJ1-1; 8 bases map to TRBD1. The CDR3 length is 18 residues. V shed 5 bases, J shed 3 bases, and the junction held 17 bases outside the gene matches. The V gene's germline CDR1 is LNHDA and CDR2 SQIVND (reference sequence). CDR3 nucleotides: TGTGCCAGTAGTCTCTCTGGCACAGGGGGGGGTAAGTACACTGAAGCTTTCTTT. Its translation is CASSLSGTGGGKYTEAFF. Based on the CDR3 plus reference TRBV19 and TRBJ1-1, the full variable domain is DGGITQSPKYLFRKEGQNVTLSCEQNLNHDAMYWYRQDPGQGLRLIYYSQIVNDFQKGDIAEGYSVSREKKESFPLTVTSAQKNPTAFYLCASSLSGTGGGKYTEAFFGQGTRLTVV.

The sample holds one count of this clone. J is TRBJ2-2 and V is TRBV5-1; D is perhaps TRBD1 (6 bases). Trimming took off 0 bases at V and 7 bases at J, with 10 bases between the two ends. Germline loops: CDR1 SGHRS, CDR2 YFSETQ. The CDR3 extends over 14 amino acids. CDR3 sequence reads: CASSLASRGGELFF. As DNA, the CDR3 is TGCGCCAGCAGCTTGGCTTCCAGGGGCGGGGAGCTGTTTTTT.

On this clone: Different DNA sequences within this sample yield the same CDR3. V is TRBV5-1 and J is TRBJ1-1; maybe TRBD1 (6 bases). Trimming shortened V by 2 bases and J by 1 base, and 9 bases separated the two germline ends. This CDR3 is 14 amino acids long. Germline CDR1 reads SGHRS; CDR2 reads YFSETQ. The CDR3 DNA is TGCGCCAGCAGCTTCTGGACAGCGAACACTGAAGCTTTCTTT. Translating it yields CASSFWTANTEAFF. The variable domain in full, completed from reference TRBV5-1 and TRBJ1-1, reads KAGVTQTPRYLIKTRGQQVTLSCSPISGHRSVSWYQQTPGQGLQFLFEYFSETQRNKGNFPGRFSGRQFSNSRSEMNVSTLELGDSALYLCASSFWTANTEAFFGQGTRLTVV.

This clone has just one count. The chain uses TRBV29-1 and TRBJ2-7; 8 bases agree with TRBD1. Germline CDR1 reads SQVTM; CDR2 reads ANQGSEA. CDR3 length equals 12 residues. V trimming: 7 bases; J trimming: 5 bases; junction bases outside the gene matches: 7. The CDR3 DNA follows: TGCAGCGCCGGGACAGGCTTCCACGAGCAGTACTTC. Translated, it gives CSAGTGFHEQYF.

The chain joins TRBV7-9 to TRBJ2-1; 8 nucleotides match TRBD2. The junction had 9 bases not matched to a gene; V was cut back by 5 bases and J by 6 bases. The CDR3 is 15 amino acids. Germline-derived CDR1 and CDR2 are SEHNR and FQNEAQ (reference sequence). This CDR3 reads CASSPGAGVGNEQFF. CDR3 nucleotides: TGTGCCAGCAGCCCTGGAGCGGGAGTGGGCAATGAGCAGTTCTTC.

The chain joins TRBV19 to TRBJ2-1; D gene ambiguous. The V and J ends lost 4 bases and 8 bases respectively, with 6 bases between them. Germline CDR1 LNHDA, CDR2 SQIVND (reference sequence). CDR3 length equals 11 residues. CDR3 loop: CASSTIHEQFF. The CDR3 DNA reads TGTGCCAGTAGTACAATACATGAGCAGTTCTTC.

The chain is built from TRBV10-3 and TRBJ2-2; D is ambiguous. Germline assignment: CDR1 ENHRY and CDR2 SYGVKD. Deletions cut 4 bases from V and 2 bases from J, with 2 bases between. The CDR3 is 12 residues long. CDR3 sequence (DNA): TGTGCCATCAGTGGTAACACCGGGGAGCTGTTTTTT. Translating gives CAISGNTGELFF.

The chain couples TRBV15 to TRBJ2-7, with 7 positions matching TRBD2. CDR3 length: 14 amino acids. V trimming: 5 bases; J trimming: 5 bases; junction bases outside the gene matches: 9. Germline assignment: CDR1 LNHNV and CDR2 YYDKDF (reference sequence). CDR3 DNA: TGTGCCACCAGCGCTGGACTAGTTCGGGACGAGCAGTACTTC. This gives the protein CATSAGLVRDEQYF.

This clone showed up just a few times. This chain links TRBV2 with TRBJ2-3, with 8 bases matching TRBD2. The ends lost 8 bases at V and 5 bases at J; junction bases unmatched: 9. From germline, CDR1 is SNHLY and CDR2 FYNNEI. The CDR3 covers 14 residues. DNA for the CDR3: TGTGCCAGCTTGCGGGGACTAGGGGTAGATACGCAGTATTTT. This sequence encodes CASLRGLGVDTQYF.

The chain links TRBV19 to TRBJ1-2, with 8 bases identical to TRBD1. CDR1 is LNHDA and CDR2 is SQIVND in the germline V gene (reference sequence). This CDR3 is built from 18 residues. J was trimmed by 7 bases and V by 3 bases; bases with no gene match: 19. CDR3 bases: TGTGCCAGTAGTATGTGGCAGTGGCGATCAGGGGGCGCATTTGGCTACACCTTC. Translation: CASSMWQWRSGGAFGYTF.

The chain has TRBV19 and TRBJ1-1, with a possible D match to TRBD1 (5 bases). The CDR3 length is 13 residues. The germline V gene has CDR1 LNHDA and CDR2 SQIVND (reference sequence). V was trimmed by 9 bases and J by 5 bases, leaving 16 bases between them. The CDR3: CASGWGSRTEAFF. CDR3 nucleotide sequence: TGTGCCAGCGGGTGGGGGTCTCGGACTGAAGCTTTCTTT. Drawing the rest from reference TRBV19 and TRBJ1-1, the complete variable domain is DGGITQSPKYLFRKEGQNVTLSCEQNLNHDAMYWYRQDPGQGLRLIYYSQIVNDFQKGDIAEGYSVSREKKESFPLTVTSAQKNPTAFYLCASGWGSRTEAFFGQGTRLTVV.

This clone was counted a single time. This rearrangement joins TRBV7-2 to TRBJ2-3, with 13 bases fitting TRBD2. Germline V gene lookup returns CDR1 SGHTA and CDR2 FQGNSA. V shed 5 bases, J shed 1 base, and the junction held 12 bases outside the gene matches. The CDR3 spans 19 residues. The CDR3 sequence: CASSPRPTGLAGRTDTQYF. As DNA, the CDR3 is TGTGCCAGCAGCCCGCGACCGACGGGACTAGCGGGACGCACAGATACGCAGTATTTT.

The chain combines TRBV29-1 with TRBJ1-1; 7 nucleotides align to TRBD1. V was clipped by 6 bases and J by 0 bases; unmatched bases: 7. The CDR3 has 14 amino acids. Germline V gives CDR1 SQVTM, CDR2 ANQGSEA. The CDR3 bases are TGCAGCGTGGACCAGGGACAGATGAACACTGAAGCTTTCTTT. Translation: CSVDQGQMNTEAFF.

The chain has TRBV7-3 and TRBJ2-3; the D is unclear. CDR1 SGHTA and CDR2 FQGTGA come from the germline V gene. The CDR3 sequence is 14 residues long. V shed 3 bases and J shed 4 bases, with 11 bases lying between them. In DNA form, the CDR3 reads TGTGCCAGCAGCTTCCTCCCCAGTGCAGATACGCAGTATTTT. This sequence encodes CASSFLPSADTQYF.

This clone was detected once. One junction end disagrees with the germline gene, perhaps due to a read error. The V gene is TRBV6-1, the J gene TRBJ2-7; D unresolved. Germline lookup yields CDR1 MNHNS and CDR2 SASEGT. CDR3 length: 13 amino acids. The CDR3 DNA sequence: TGTGCCAGCAGCGAAGGGATTACCTACGAGCAGTACTTC. This codes for CASSEGITYEQYF.

The J gene is TRBJ2-3, the V gene TRBV5-1; weak D call: TRBD1 (5 bases). V was pared by 0 bases and J by 0 bases, with 11 bases between. The CDR3 spans 16 residues. Germline V gene sequence: CDR1 SGHRS, CDR2 YFSETQ. The CDR3 loop reads CASSLDGASSTDTQYF. The CDR3 coding sequence is TGCGCCAGCAGCTTGGATGGGGCGTCTAGCACAGATACGCAGTATTTT. Variable domain in full (rest from reference TRBV5-1 and TRBJ2-3): KAGVTQTPRYLIKTRGQQVTLSCSPISGHRSVSWYQQTPGQGLQFLFEYFSETQRNKGNFPGRFSGRQFSNSRSEMNVSTLELGDSALYLCASSLDGASSTDTQYFGPGTRLTVL.

The V and J genes are TRBV6-1 and TRBJ2-5; D ambiguous. With 0 bases removed from V and 5 bases from J, the gap between germline ends came to 10 bases. The CDR3 length is 14 residues. The germline gives CDR1 MNHNS, CDR2 SASEGT. CDR3 nucleotide sequence: TGTGCCAGCAGTGAAGCGGCAATGGTTGAGACCCAGTACTTC. This sequence encodes CASSEAAMVETQYF.

This clone showed up just once. This chain uses TRBV7-9 with TRBJ2-7; D unresolved. Germline V CDR1 and CDR2: SEHNR, FQNEAQ (reference sequence). The CDR3 sequence is 14 residues long. The V end lost 4 bases, the J end lost 3 bases, and 13 bases lay between the germline ends. This CDR3 reads CASSSRSFHYEQYF. The CDR3 bases are TGTGCCAGCAGCTCCCGGTCTTTCCACTACGAGCAGTACTTC.

The chain has TRBV27 and TRBJ1-5; D is ambiguous. This CDR3 has 14 residues. The V end lost 2 bases, the J end lost 6 bases, and 11 bases lay between the germline ends. Germline V gives CDR1 MNHEY, CDR2 SMNVEV (reference sequence). The CDR3 DNA sequence: TGTGCCAGCAGTTTACGCCGCCGGGCTCAGCCCCAGCATTTT. It codes for CASSLRRRAQPQHF.